These 22 T cell receptor beta chains were sequenced from one sample in a study of PD-1 blockade in classical Hodgkin lymphoma. Assay used: immunoSEQ multiplex PCR; TCRdb lists only in-frame clones, some missing. The sample records 3,000 or so clones, roughly 80% being singletons. As for time point: newly diagnosed, previously untreated cHL patient sample. Magnetic negative selection, applied to thawed PBMCs, was used to isolate the CD8+ T cells. Sequencing was performed on CD8+ T cells from blood. All receptors come from a human donor with classical Hodgkin lymphoma.

The V gene is TRBV28, the J gene TRBJ2-7, with 8 bases matching TRBD2. After removal of 8 bases from V and 6 bases from J, the junction contained 12 bases not matched to a gene. Germline CDR1 is MDHEN and CDR2 is SYDVKM. The CDR3 contains 14 residues. CDR3 sequence (DNA): TGTGCCAGCGGGCCTAGTGTTAGCGGGATCGAGCAGTACTTC. Protein product: CASGPSVSGIEQYF.

The chain employs TRBV15 and TRBJ2-3; D remains unclear. Trimming removed 1 base at V and 2 bases at J, with 4 bases between. The germline V gene has CDR1 LNHNV and CDR2 YYDKDF (reference sequence). The CDR3 loop spans 13 amino acids. CDR3 protein: CATSRASTDTQYF. The CDR3 DNA reads as TGTGCCACCAGCAGAGCATCCACAGATACGCAGTATTTT.

The V and J genes are TRBV7-3 and TRBJ2-7; possible D gene TRBD1, 7 bases. The germline V and J ends were trimmed by 5 bases and 0 bases, with 23 bases remaining between them. The CDR3 is 18 amino acids. In germline, CDR1 is SGHTA, CDR2 FQGTGA. CDR3 coding DNA: TGTGCCAGCAGCCGCGGGACAGAAGATAAACTGAGCTCCTACGAGCAGTACTTC. Amino acid sequence: CASSRGTEDKLSSYEQYF. Using reference TRBV7-3 and TRBJ2-7 for the parts outside the CDR3, the full variable domain is GAGVSQTPSNKVTEKGKYVELRCDPISGHTALYWYRQSLGQGPEFLIYFQGTGAADDSGLPNDRFFAVRPEGSVSTLKIQRTERGDSAVYLCASSRGTEDKLSSYEQYFGPGTRLTVT.

The rearrangement links TRBV5-1 to TRBJ2-3; TRBD2 matches at 15 bases. There are 16 residues in the CDR3. V lost 9 bases and J lost 3; bases outside the gene matches: 8. Germline V gene sequence: CDR1 SGHRS, CDR2 YFSETQ. DNA of the CDR3: TGCGCCACCCGGACTAGCGGGAGGGCCTTAACAGATACGCAGTATTTT. Residues: CATRTSGRALTDTQYF.

The chain employs TRBV27 and TRBJ1-5; 8 nucleotides line up with TRBD1. Germline assignment: CDR1 MNHEY and CDR2 SMNVEV (reference sequence). V was pared by 1 base and J by 11 bases, with 16 bases of the junction left unmatched. CDR3 length: 17 residues. CDR3 nucleotides: TGTGCCAGCAGTTTATTCGGGACAGGTTACTCAATCAGTACCCAGCATTTT. Translated: CASSLFGTGYSISTQHF.

J is TRBJ1-1 and V is TRBV5-4; TRBD1 aligns across 7 bases. Germline CDR1 reads SGHNT; CDR2 reads YYREEE (reference sequence). The CDR3 spans 16 residues. The V gene end was trimmed by 0 bases and the J gene end by 1 base; junction bases not matched to a gene: 6. CDR3 bases: TGTGCCAGCAGCTTGGTGGGACAGCAACCGAACACTGAAGCTTTCTTT. This sequence encodes CASSLVGQQPNTEAFF.

V and J are TRBV27 and TRBJ2-5; D may be TRBD1 or TRBD2 (6 bases each). Germline V gives CDR1 MNHEY, CDR2 SMNVEV (reference sequence). V dropped 6 bases and J dropped 1 base, with 24 bases sitting between them. The length of the CDR3 is 18 residues. The CDR3 is CASSSRWAGQTPQETQYF. The CDR3 nucleotides read TGTGCCAGCAGCTCGCGGTGGGCGGGACAAACACCCCAAGAGACCCAGTACTTC.

This rearrangement joins TRBV4-3 to TRBJ2-5; TRBD1 matches 7 bases. The J segment lost 4 bases and the V segment lost 4 bases, leaving 9 bases of the junction unmatched. This CDR3 is built from 15 residues. Germline V CDR1 and CDR2: LGHNA, YSLEER. The chain's CDR3 is CASSPGTAPGETQYF. The CDR3 coding sequence is TGCGCCAGCAGCCCTGGGACAGCGCCCGGAGAGACCCAGTACTTC.

J is TRBJ2-7 and V is TRBV10-2; D not certain. The CDR3 spans 14 residues. V was shortened by 4 bases and J by 0 bases, with 10 bases between the two germline ends. Germline lookup yields CDR1 WSHSY and CDR2 SAAADI. The DNA for the CDR3 is TGCGCCAGCAGTGTAACAGAGAGCTCCTACGAGCAGTACTTC. This gives the protein CASSVTESSYEQYF.

This rearrangement joins TRBV27 to TRBJ2-1, with D tentatively TRBD2 (6 bases). The V gene lost 6 bases and the J gene lost 7 bases, with 22 bases spanning the gap. The CDR3 has 16 residues. Germline V gives CDR1 MNHEY, CDR2 SMNVEV (reference sequence). The CDR3 here is CASRERKGRGMNEQFF. CDR3 bases: TGTGCCAGCAGAGAGAGGAAGGGACGCGGGATGAATGAGCAGTTCTTC.

The V and J genes are TRBV28 and TRBJ1-1, with unresolved D. The CDR3 totals 15 residues. Germline V gene lookup returns CDR1 MDHEN and CDR2 SYDVKM. The V and J ends lost 5 bases and 3 bases respectively, with 16 bases between them. CDR3 in amino acids: CASSGEGNRYTEAFF. In DNA form, the CDR3 reads TGTGCCAGCAGTGGGGAGGGTAATAGGTACACTGAAGCTTTCTTT.

V is TRBV4-1 and J is TRBJ1-1; TRBD1 matches at 8 bases. Germline V lookup: CDR1 MGHRA, CDR2 YSYEKL. This CDR3 contains 14 residues. V lost 3 bases and J lost 1; bases outside the gene matches: 1. The CDR3 DNA sequence: TGCGCCAGCAGCCAGCAGGGGGCGAACACTGAAGCTTTCTTT. Its protein product is CASSQQGANTEAFF.

CDR3 in amino acids: CASSQGGRFFNEKLFF. CDR3 DNA sequence: TGCGCCAGCAGCCAAGGGGGCAGGTTTTTTAATGAAAAACTGTTTTTT. The chain recombines TRBV4-3 with TRBJ1-4, with D possibly TRBD1 on 5 matching bases. V was trimmed by 1 base and J by 4 bases, leaving 13 bases between them. CDR3 length equals 16 residues. CDR1 LGHNA and CDR2 YSLEER come from the germline V gene.

In its sample, this clone was seen a few times. The chain uses TRBV5-5 and TRBJ2-7; 8 nucleotides agree with TRBD1. The CDR3 totals 14 residues. Germline CDR1 reads SGHKS; CDR2 reads YYEKEE (reference sequence). Losses at the gene ends were 1 base for V and 3 bases for J; bases not matched to a gene: 3. The CDR3 reads CASSLQGAVYEQYF. The CDR3 nucleotides read TGTGCCAGCAGCTTGCAGGGGGCGGTCTACGAGCAGTACTTC.

This clone was counted a single time. The rearrangement joins TRBV7-9 to TRBJ2-5; perhaps TRBD2 as D (6 bases). The CDR3 sequence is 15 residues long. With 5 bases removed from V and 1 base from J, the gap between germline ends came to 14 bases. Germline CDR1 SEHNR, CDR2 FQNEAQ (reference sequence). CDR3: CASSPGGRIQETQYF. The CDR3, as DNA: TGTGCCAGCAGCCCTGGGGGGAGGATCCAAGAGACCCAGTACTTC.

The rearrangement uses TRBV5-1 and TRBJ1-3, with D tentatively TRBD1 (6 bases). Trimming left V 0 bases short and J 0 bases short, with 10 bases between. Germline V gene data show CDR1 as SGHRS and CDR2 as YFSETQ. The CDR3 loop spans 16 amino acids. As DNA, the CDR3 is TGCGCCAGCAGCTTGGGACAGGACGGCTCTGGAAACACCATATATTTT. It specifies CASSLGQDGSGNTIYF.

The gene calls are TRBV28 and TRBJ2-7, with D possibly TRBD2 on 7 matching bases. Per germline, CDR1 MDHEN and CDR2 SYDVKM. V dropped 8 bases and J dropped 3 bases, with 26 bases sitting between them. The length of the CDR3 is 17 residues. This CDR3 is CASCSPSWGGAGYEQYF. The CDR3, as DNA: TGTGCCAGCTGTTCTCCCTCATGGGGGGGGGCGGGCTACGAGCAGTACTTC.

The DNA for the CDR3 is TGTGCCAGCAGTTACCTGGGACTTTTGAACACCGGGGAGCTGTTTTTT. It specifies CASSYLGLLNTGELFF. The chain employs TRBV6-5 and TRBJ2-2, with D possibly matching TRBD2 (6 bases). Trimming removed 2 bases at V and 1 base at J, with 11 bases between. The CDR3 spans 16 residues. Germline CDR1 MNHEY, CDR2 SVGAGI.

CDR3 DNA sequence: TGTGCCAGCAGTCGGACTAGCGGGACCTACAATGAGCAGTTCTTC. This sequence encodes CASSRTSGTYNEQFF. This chain uses TRBV2 with TRBJ2-1; 12 bases agree with TRBD2. Germline V CDR1 and CDR2: SNHLY, FYNNEI. After removal of 5 bases from V and 2 bases from J, the junction contained 1 base not matched to a gene. This CDR3 comprises 15 residues.

The rearrangement joins TRBV4-1 to TRBJ2-2; D may be TRBD2 (5 bases). The CDR3 totals 18 residues. In germline, CDR1 is MGHRA, CDR2 YSYEKL. With 0 bases removed from V and 2 bases from J, the gap between germline ends came to 16 bases. CDR3 nucleotide sequence: TGCGCCAGCAGCCAAGAAAAAGGAGACTACCTAAACACCGGGGAGCTGTTTTTT. It is translated as CASSQEKGDYLNTGELFF.

Only one count was recorded for this clone. The chain's CDR3 is CASSLFLDEGAGYGYTF. In nucleotides, the CDR3 is TGTGCCAGCAGTTTATTCCTCGACGAAGGGGCGGGCTATGGCTACACCTTC. This chain joins TRBV28 and TRBJ1-2, with D possibly matching TRBD1 (5 bases). The CDR3 is 17 amino acids. CDR1 is MDHEN, CDR2 SYDVKM, per germline. Deletions cut 1 base from V and 4 bases from J, with 19 bases between.

V is TRBV4-1 and J is TRBJ2-1; D not certain. From germline, CDR1 is MGHRA and CDR2 YSYEKL. This CDR3 region has 14 residues. V was shortened by 2 bases and J by 5 bases, with 10 bases between the two germline ends. CDR3 DNA: TGCGCCAGCAGCCAATACTTCGGGCACAATGAGCAGTTCTTC. It specifies CASSQYFGHNEQFF.